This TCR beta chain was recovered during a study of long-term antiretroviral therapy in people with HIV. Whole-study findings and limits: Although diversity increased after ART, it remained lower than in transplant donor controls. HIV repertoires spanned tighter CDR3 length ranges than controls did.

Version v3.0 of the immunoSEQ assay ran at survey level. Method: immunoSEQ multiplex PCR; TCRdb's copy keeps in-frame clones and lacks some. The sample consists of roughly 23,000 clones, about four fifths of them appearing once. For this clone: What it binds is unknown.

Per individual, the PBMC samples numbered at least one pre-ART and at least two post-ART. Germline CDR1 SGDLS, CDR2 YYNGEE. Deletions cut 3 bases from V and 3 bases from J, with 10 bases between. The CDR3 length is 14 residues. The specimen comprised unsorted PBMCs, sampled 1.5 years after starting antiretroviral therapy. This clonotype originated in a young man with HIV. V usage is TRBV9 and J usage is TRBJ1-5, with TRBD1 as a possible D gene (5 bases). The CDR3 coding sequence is TGTGCCAGCAGCGGGGGGGGGACCAATCAGCCCCAGCATTTT. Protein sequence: CASSGGGTNQPQHF.